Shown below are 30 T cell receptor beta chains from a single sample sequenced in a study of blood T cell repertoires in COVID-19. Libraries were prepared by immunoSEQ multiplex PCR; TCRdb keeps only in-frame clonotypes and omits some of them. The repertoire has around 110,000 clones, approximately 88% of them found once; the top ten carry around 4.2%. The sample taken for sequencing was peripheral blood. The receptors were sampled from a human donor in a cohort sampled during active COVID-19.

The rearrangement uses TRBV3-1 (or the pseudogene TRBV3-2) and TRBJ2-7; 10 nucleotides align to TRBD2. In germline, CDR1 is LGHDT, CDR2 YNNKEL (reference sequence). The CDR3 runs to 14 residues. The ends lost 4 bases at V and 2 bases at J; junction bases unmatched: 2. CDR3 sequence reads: CASSRTSGTYEQYF. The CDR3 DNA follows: TGTGCCAGCAGCCGTACTAGCGGGACCTACGAGCAGTACTTC.

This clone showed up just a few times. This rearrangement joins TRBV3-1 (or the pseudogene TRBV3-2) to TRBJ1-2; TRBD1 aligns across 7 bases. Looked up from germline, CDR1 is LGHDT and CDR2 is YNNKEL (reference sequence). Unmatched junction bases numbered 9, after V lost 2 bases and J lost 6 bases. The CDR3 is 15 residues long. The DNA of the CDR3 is TGTGCCAGCAGCCAAACCCCTGGGACAGTAAATGGCTACACCTTC. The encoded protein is CASSQTPGTVNGYTF.

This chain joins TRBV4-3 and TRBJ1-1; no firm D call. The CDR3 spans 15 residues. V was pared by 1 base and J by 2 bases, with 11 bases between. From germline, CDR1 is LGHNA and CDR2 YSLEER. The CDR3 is CASSQGRSLNTEAFF. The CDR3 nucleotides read TGCGCCAGCAGCCAAGGAAGGAGCCTTAACACTGAAGCTTTCTTT.

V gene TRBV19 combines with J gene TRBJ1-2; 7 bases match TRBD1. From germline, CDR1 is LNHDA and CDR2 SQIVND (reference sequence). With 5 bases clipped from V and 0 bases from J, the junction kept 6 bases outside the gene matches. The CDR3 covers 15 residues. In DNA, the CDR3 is TGTGCCAGTAGTGCGACAGGGACCGCTAACTATGGCTACACCTTC. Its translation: CASSATGTANYGYTF.

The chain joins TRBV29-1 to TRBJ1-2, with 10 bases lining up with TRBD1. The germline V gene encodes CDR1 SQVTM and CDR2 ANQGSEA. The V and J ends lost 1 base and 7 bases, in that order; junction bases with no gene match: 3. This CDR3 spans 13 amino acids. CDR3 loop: CSVEGTGGSGYTF. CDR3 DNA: TGCAGCGTTGAAGGGACAGGGGGTTCTGGCTACACCTTC.

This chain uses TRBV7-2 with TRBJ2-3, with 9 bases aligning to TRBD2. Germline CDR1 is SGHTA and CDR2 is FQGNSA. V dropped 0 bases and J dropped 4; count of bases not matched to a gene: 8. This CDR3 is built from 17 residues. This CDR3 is CASSLAGLAFQADTQYF. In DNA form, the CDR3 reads TGTGCCAGCAGCTTAGCGGGACTAGCATTCCAAGCAGATACGCAGTATTTT. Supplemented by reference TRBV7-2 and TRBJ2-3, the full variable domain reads GAGVSQSPSNKVTEKGKDVELRCDPISGHTALYWYRQSLGQGLEFLIYFQGNSAPDKSGLPSDRFSAERTGGSVSTLTIQRTQQEDSAVYLCASSLAGLAFQADTQYFGPGTRLTVL.

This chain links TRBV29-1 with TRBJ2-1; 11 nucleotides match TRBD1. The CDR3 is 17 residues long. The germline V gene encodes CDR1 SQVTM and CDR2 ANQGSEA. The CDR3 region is CSLRTGGAVEEWDEQFF. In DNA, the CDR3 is TGCAGTCTTAGGACAGGGGGCGCGGTTGAAGAGTGGGATGAGCAGTTCTTC.

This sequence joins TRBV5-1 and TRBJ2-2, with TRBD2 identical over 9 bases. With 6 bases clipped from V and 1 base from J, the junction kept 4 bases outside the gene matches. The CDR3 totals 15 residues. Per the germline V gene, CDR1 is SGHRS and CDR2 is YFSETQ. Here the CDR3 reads CASNSGRGNTGELFF. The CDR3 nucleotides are TGCGCCAGCAATAGCGGGAGAGGGAACACCGGGGAGCTGTTTTTT. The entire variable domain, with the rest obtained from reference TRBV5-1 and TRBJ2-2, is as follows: KAGVTQTPRYLIKTRGQQVTLSCSPISGHRSVSWYQQTPGQGLQFLFEYFSETQRNKGNFPGRFSGRQFSNSRSEMNVSTLELGDSALYLCASNSGRGNTGELFFGEGSRLTVL.

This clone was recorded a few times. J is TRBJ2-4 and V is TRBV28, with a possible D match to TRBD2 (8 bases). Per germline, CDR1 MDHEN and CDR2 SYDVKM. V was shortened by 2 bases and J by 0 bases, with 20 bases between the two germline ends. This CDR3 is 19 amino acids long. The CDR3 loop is CASSLIEGAGGLAKNIQYF. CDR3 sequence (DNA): TGTGCCAGCAGTTTAATTGAGGGGGCGGGAGGTCTAGCCAAAAACATTCAGTACTTC.

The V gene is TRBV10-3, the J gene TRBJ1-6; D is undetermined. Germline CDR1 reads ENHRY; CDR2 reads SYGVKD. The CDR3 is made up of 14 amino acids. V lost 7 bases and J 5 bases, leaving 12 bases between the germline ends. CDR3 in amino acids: CAINSAADNSPLHF. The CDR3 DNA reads TGTGCCATCAACTCCGCGGCTGATAATTCACCCCTCCACTTT.

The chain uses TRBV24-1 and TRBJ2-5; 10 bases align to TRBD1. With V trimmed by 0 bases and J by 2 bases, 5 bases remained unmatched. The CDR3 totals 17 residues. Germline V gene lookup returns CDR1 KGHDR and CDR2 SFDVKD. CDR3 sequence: CATSDLQRTGGQETQYF. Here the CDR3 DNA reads TGTGCCACCAGTGATTTGCAGCGGACAGGGGGGCAAGAGACCCAGTACTTC.

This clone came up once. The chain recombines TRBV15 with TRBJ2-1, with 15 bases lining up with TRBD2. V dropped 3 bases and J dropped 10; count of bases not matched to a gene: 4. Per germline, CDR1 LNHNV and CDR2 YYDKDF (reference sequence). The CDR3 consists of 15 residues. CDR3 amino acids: CATSSGTSGRTEQFF. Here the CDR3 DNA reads TGTGCCACCAGCAGTGGGACTAGCGGGAGGACCGAGCAGTTCTTC.

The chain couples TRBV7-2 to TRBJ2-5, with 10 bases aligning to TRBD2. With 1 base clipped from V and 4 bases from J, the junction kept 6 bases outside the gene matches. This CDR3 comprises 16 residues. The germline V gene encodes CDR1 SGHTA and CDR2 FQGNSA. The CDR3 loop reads CASSLGGAGGLETQYF. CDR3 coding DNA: TGTGCCAGCAGCTTAGGAGGAGCGGGAGGGTTAGAGACCCAGTACTTC. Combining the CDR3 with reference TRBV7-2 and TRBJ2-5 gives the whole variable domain GAGVSQSPSNKVTEKGKDVELRCDPISGHTALYWYRQSLGQGLEFLIYFQGNSAPDKSGLPSDRFSAERTGGSVSTLTIQRTQQEDSAVYLCASSLGGAGGLETQYFGPGTRLLVL.

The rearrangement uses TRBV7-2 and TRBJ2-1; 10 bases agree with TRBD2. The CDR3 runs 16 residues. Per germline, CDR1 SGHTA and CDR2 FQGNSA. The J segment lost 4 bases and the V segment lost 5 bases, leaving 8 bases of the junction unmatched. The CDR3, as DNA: TGTGCCAGCAGCGCTCTGGGACTAGCGAGTTACAATGAGCAGTTCTTC. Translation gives CASSALGLASYNEQFF.

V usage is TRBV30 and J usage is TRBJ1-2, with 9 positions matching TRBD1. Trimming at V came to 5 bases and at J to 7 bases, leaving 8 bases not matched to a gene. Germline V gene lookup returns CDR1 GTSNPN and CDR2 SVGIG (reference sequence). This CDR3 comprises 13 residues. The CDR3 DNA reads TGTGCCTGGTCGCGGGACAGGGCTCGTGGCTACACCTTC. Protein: CAWSRDRARGYTF.

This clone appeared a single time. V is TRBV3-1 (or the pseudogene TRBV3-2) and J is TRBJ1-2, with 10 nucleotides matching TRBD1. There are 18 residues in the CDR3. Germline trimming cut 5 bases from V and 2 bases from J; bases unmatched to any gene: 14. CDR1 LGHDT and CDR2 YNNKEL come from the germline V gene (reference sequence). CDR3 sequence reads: CASSDTGQGELTNYGYTF. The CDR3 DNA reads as TGTGCCAGCAGCGATACTGGACAGGGGGAGCTTACGAACTATGGCTACACCTTC.

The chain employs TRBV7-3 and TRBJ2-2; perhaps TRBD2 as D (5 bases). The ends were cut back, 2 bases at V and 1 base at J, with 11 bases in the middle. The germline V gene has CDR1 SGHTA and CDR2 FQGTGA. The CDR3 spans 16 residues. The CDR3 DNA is TGTGCCAGCAGCTTACAATCTGGAGGGAACACCGGGGAGCTGTTTTTT. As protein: CASSLQSGGNTGELFF.

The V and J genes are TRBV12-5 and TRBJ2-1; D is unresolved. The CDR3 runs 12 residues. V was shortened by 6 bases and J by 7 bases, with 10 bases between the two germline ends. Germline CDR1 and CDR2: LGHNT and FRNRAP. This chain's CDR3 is CASGSIANEQFF. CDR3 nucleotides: TGTGCTAGTGGGTCAATAGCAAATGAGCAGTTCTTC.

The CDR3 is CASSSSHGASGSLGEQFF. The CDR3 nucleotides read TGTGCCAGCAGCTCCTCCCACGGCGCTAGCGGGAGCTTGGGTGAGCAGTTCTTC. This chain joins TRBV7-3 and TRBJ2-1, with 10 bases identical to TRBD2. Germline-derived CDR1 and CDR2 are SGHTA and FQGTGA. This CDR3 is built from 18 residues. Trimming took 4 bases from V and 9 from J; bases not matched to a gene: 18.

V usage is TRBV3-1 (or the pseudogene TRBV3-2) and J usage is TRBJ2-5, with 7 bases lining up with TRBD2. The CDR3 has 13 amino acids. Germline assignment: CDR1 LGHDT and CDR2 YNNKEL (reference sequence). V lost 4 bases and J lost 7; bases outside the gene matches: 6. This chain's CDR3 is CASSLLGEGTQYF. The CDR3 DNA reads TGTGCCAGCAGCCTCTTGGGGGAGGGGACCCAGTACTTC.

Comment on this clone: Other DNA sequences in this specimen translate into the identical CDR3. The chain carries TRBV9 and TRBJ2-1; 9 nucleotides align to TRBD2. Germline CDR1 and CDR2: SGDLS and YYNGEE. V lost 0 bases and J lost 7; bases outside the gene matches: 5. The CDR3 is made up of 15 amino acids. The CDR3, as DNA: TGTGCCAGCAGCGTAGAAGCGGGAGGCTCTAATGAGCAGTTCTTC. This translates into CASSVEAGGSNEQFF.

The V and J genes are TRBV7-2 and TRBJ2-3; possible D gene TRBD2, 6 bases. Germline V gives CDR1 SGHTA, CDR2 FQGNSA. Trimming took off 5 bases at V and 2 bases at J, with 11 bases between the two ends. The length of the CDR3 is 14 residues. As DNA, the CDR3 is TGTGCCAGCAGCCGCCGGAGGGACACAGATACGCAGTATTTT. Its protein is CASSRRRDTDTQYF.

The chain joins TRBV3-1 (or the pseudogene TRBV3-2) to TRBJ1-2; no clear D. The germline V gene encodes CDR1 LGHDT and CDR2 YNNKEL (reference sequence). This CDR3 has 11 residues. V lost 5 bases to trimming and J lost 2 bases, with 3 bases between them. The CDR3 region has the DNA TGTGCCAGCAGCGAGAACTATGGCTACACCTTC. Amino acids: CASSENYGYTF.

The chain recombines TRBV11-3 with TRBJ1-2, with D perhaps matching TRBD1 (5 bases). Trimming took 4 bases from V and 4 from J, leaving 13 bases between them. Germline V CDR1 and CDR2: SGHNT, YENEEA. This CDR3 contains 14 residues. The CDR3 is CASSSRQPPYGYTF. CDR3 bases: TGTGCCAGCAGCTCCCGACAGCCTCCCTATGGCTACACCTTC.

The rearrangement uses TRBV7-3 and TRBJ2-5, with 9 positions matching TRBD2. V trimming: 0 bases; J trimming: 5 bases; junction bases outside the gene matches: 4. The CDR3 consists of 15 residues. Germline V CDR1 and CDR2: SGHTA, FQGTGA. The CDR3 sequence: CASSLTGTSSETQYF. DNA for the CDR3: TGTGCCAGCAGCTTAACGGGGACTAGCAGCGAGACCCAGTACTTC. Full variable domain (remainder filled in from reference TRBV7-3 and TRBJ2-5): GAGVSQTPSNKVTEKGKYVELRCDPISGHTALYWYRQSLGQGPEFLIYFQGTGAADDSGLPNDRFFAVRPEGSVSTLKIQRTERGDSAVYLCASSLTGTSSETQYFGPGTRLLVL.

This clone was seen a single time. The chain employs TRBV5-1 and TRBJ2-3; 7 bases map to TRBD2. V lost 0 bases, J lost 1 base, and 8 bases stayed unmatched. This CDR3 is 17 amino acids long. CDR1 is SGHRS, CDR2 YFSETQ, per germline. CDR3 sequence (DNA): TGCGCCAGCAGCTTGGTCGGGCGGGGGTCAGGCACAGATACGCAGTATTTT. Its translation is CASSLVGRGSGTDTQYF.

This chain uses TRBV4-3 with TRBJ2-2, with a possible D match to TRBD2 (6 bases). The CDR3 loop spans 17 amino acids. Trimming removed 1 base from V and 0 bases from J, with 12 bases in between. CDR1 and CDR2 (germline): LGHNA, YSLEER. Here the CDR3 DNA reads TGCGCCAGCAGCCAAGGGGCGGGGCTAGCGAACACCGGGGAGCTGTTTTTT. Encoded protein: CASSQGAGLANTGELFF.

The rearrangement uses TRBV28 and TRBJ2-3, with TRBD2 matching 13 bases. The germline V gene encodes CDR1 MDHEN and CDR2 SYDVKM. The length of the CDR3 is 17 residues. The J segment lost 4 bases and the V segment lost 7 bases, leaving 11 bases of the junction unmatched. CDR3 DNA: TGTGCCAGCACGACAGGGCAGGGACTAGCGGGACCAGATACGCAGTATTTT. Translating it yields CASTTGQGLAGPDTQYF.

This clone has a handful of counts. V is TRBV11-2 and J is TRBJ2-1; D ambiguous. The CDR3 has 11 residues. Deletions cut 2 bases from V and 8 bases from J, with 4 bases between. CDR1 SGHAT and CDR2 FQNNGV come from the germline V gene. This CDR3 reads CASSLSYEQFF. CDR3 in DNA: TGTGCCAGCAGCTTATCCTATGAGCAGTTCTTC.

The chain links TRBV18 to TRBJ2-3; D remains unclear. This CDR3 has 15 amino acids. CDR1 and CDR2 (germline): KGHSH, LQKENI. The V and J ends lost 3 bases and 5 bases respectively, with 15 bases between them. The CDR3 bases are TGTGCCAGCTCACCCTTTACTACGGCCGTAGATACGCAGTATTTT. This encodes CASSPFTTAVDTQYF.